This T cell receptor beta chain came from a study of blood T cell repertoires in COVID-19. Study-wide context: Spain, Italy and the United States supplied samples that represented acute and convalescent COVID-19.

Original analysis: Cell counts per sample came from amplifying reference gene primers. Only in-frame clones appear in the TCRdb table, and some are missing; sequencing was by immunoSEQ multiplex PCR. V and J calls and clone size are copied from that table; D and trimming were computed from the DNA. The sample includes 150,000 to 200,000 clones, 65% to 90% of them seen just once. CDR1 is SGDLS, CDR2 YYNGEE, per germline. Losses at the gene ends were 2 bases for V and 4 bases for J; bases not matched to a gene: 4. The CDR3 spans 15 residues. The rearrangement joins TRBV9 to TRBJ2-1; 9 positions match TRBD1. The sequence was collected from a man between 60 and 75 years old with acute or convalescent COVID-19. Material for sequencing was peripheral blood. CDR3 protein: CASSVGTGNYNEQFF. CDR3 in DNA: TGTGCCAGCAGCGTTGGGACAGGGAATTACAATGAGCAGTTCTTC.